The subject of this entry is one TCR beta chain. Its antigen is still unknown. The sample belongs to a study of cytomegalovirus exposure and HLA in healthy donors. General observations from the study: Diagnosis of cytomegalovirus status made by the classifier reportedly showed high specificity and sensitivity. Across donors, most TCRs were seen rarely, yet some public ones were widespread. Productive rates of about 90% or about 30% were seen for most TCR beta V segments in an earlier analysis.

The PCR employed 60 Vbeta primers together with 13 Jbeta primers. Libraries were prepared by immunoSEQ multiplex PCR; TCRdb keeps only in-frame clonotypes and omits some of them. The data contain about 89,000 clones, roughly three quarters of them singletons. Material: PBMCs. The clonotype originates from a male donor in good health and CMV-seronegative.

CDR3: CASSLYIAGTGNEQFF. The CDR3 DNA is TGTGCCAGCAGCCTCTACATAGCGGGAACAGGGAATGAGCAGTTCTTC. The gene calls are TRBV5-4 and TRBJ2-1, with 8 nucleotides matching TRBD2. V lost 4 bases to trimming and J lost 7 bases; unmatched junction nucleotides: 13. The germline gives CDR1 SGHNT, CDR2 YYREEE (reference sequence). The CDR3 totals 16 residues.